This paragraph covers one T cell receptor beta chain sequence. It lacks a known antigen. The sample holds no much larger clone one base away, and base qualities are not on file. These data belong to a study of shared clonotypes between healthy human individuals (dated by TCRdb to 2020 to 2022). Looking at the study overall: The cohort comprised a couple of women and a few men aged 18 to 49 years. To estimate repertoire size and how much clonotype sharing occurs between individuals, the study deeply sequenced the blood TCR repertoires of 4 to 6 healthy adults. For each donor, CD4 naive and CD4 memory were each run on three plates, CD8 naive on two plates, and CD8 memory on one plate. Libraries were prepared and TCR repertoires were sequenced by different laboratories using diverse techniques, in order to increase sequencing depth and limit assay-specific biases. Between about 0.8 and 8.9 billion PBMCs per donor were obtained by leukapheresis. The research as a whole found: The small number of donors limited the genetic and exposure-history diversity represented. Rarefaction of sorted-subset datasets indicated incomplete sequencing despite the large sequencing depth. Based on pairwise subsampling, the degree of clonotype sharing among donors was expected to be affected by sequencing depth. Approximately 5% of naive CD4, 3% to 4% of naive CD8, approximately 2.2% of memory CD4, and approximately 0.4% of memory CD8 clonotypes were shared across several donors. Sampling was limited to blood, and TCR repertoires in tissue likely differ from TCR repertoires in blood. Compared with non-shared clonotypes, the clonotypes found in all four sorted-subset donors had higher generation probabilities. Larger estimated clonotype richness was generally found for naive subsets than for memory subsets.

Donors were healthy HIV-negative adults with no recently reported acute infections or vaccinations. All donors were Caucasian adults living in Nashville, Tennessee, USA. CD4+ T cells were enriched by magnetic negative selection; naive cells were then positively selected on CD45RA, and the negative fraction formed the memory subset. Blood was obtained by leukapheresis, after which PBMCs were separated by Ficoll-Histopaque density gradient centrifugation and cryopreserved in liquid nitrogen vapor phase. Analytical flow cytometry was used to check the purity and quantity of each magnetically sorted T cell population. Genomic DNA was isolated from each sorted fraction and quantified by UV absorbance on a Nanodrop 2000c. Using the deep immunoSEQ assay, TCR CDR3 regions were amplified from genomic DNA by multiplex PCR. Extracted genomic DNA from each cell subset was spread evenly across all wells of several immunoSEQ 96-well plates, with each plate serving as a replicate. Each replicate PCR for sorted subsets received around 0.2 ug genomic DNA, equal to 30,000 or so T cell genomes. The purified libraries were quantified using a Qubit 3.0 fluorometer, sized with a Bioanalyzer 2100, and then quantified again using the KAPA Library Quantification kit. Every immunoSEQ 96-well plate was sequenced on a dedicated single-read 150-cycle Illumina NextSeq 550 flow cell. In the original analysis: The immunoSEQ output contained only junctional sequences without quality scores, so filtering could not match that applied to full-length reads. To assign V/J genes and CDR3, sequences were annotated using PyIR, a Python wrapper for IgBLAST v1.9, with IMGT germline references. Reads with weak V/J assignments (E-value above 1e-6), missing CDR3, stop codons, out-of-frame junctions, or ambiguous translated residues were removed. V3J clonotypes were defined as sequences sharing an identical inferred V gene, J gene, and CDR3 amino acid sequence. Percentage overlap between repertoires was computed as shared unique clonotypes divided by the size of the smaller repertoire. Three approaches were used to assess repertoire richness: RTK rarefaction, the Chao1 estimator, and Recon v2.1 estimates of unobserved clonotypes. Generation probabilities were computed with OLGA for all TCRbeta clonotypes obtained by the gDNA method from several donors. The clones in this table, taken by TCRdb from immuneACCESS, are in-frame only. Not every clone is retained; where verified, under half of the shortfall comes from an unresolved V gene, and the cause of the rest is unknown. V and J calls and clone size are given by that table; D and trimming were obtained from the DNA. Across this sample there are 2,100,000 or so clones, with 95% seen only once. Jointly, the top ten make up around 0.13% of the sample.

The CDR3 contains 12 residues, cysteine and phenylalanine counted. Kept here is only the CDR3 DNA, which spans 36 bases and is read in frame from base 1. V is cut back by 8 bases and J by 3 bases, with 4 bases in the junction unmatched. Via the germline V gene, CDR1 is SQVTM and CDR2 ANQGSEA. This chain is built from TRBV29-1 and TRBJ2-3, with 8 bases aligning to TRBD1. The sequencing input was naive CD4+ T cells sorted from blood. Explained via the paper, the cell subset or site label denotes: CD45RA+ positively selected. The receptor comes from a man aged 18 to 30 in good health. The DNA is as follows: TGCAGCTTCTGGACAGGGACAGATACGCAGTATTTT. Its protein reads: CSFWTGTDTQYF.